This T cell receptor (beta chain) was recorded in a study of radiotherapy plus CTLA-4 blockade in lung cancer. Across the whole study: Objective responses were documented in around a sixth of patients, with disease control in roughly 31%.

V gave up 5 bases and J gave up 1 base; unmatched junction bases: 5. The germline gives CDR1 SGDLS, CDR2 YYNGEE. The length of the CDR3 is 15 residues. Profiled with immunoSEQ multiplex PCR; TCRdb holds only in-frame clones, not every one. The sample lists about 38,000 clones; about 80% were seen once. Focal radiation was given together with CTLA-4 blockade (ipilimumab) to patients with chemo-refractory metastatic non-small-cell lung cancer. As regards this clone: What it recognizes is unknown.

Study conclusions and caveats: Early shifts in blood T cell clones, with interferon-beta, reportedly predicted response best. Expansion in blood of tumor-derived TCR clones was seen after radiotherapy plus ipilimumab.

This chain connects TRBV9 to TRBJ2-7; 11 bases line up with TRBD1. The TCR sequence derives from a human donor with non-small cell lung cancer who had stable disease on radiotherapy plus ipilimumab. The material was peripheral blood, obtained from a patient treated with radiotherapy plus ipilimumab. The CDR3 DNA reads as TGTGCCAGCAGTTCCGGACAGGGGGCTTCCTACGAGCAGTACTTC. Amino acid sequence: CASSSGQGASYEQYF. The full variable domain, with the rest looked up from reference TRBV9 and TRBJ2-7, is DSGVTQTPKHLITATGQRVTLRCSPRSGDLSVYWYQQSLDQGLQFLIQYYNGEERAKGNILERFSAQQFPDLHSELNLSSLELGDSALYFCASSSGQGASYEQYFGPGTRLTVT.